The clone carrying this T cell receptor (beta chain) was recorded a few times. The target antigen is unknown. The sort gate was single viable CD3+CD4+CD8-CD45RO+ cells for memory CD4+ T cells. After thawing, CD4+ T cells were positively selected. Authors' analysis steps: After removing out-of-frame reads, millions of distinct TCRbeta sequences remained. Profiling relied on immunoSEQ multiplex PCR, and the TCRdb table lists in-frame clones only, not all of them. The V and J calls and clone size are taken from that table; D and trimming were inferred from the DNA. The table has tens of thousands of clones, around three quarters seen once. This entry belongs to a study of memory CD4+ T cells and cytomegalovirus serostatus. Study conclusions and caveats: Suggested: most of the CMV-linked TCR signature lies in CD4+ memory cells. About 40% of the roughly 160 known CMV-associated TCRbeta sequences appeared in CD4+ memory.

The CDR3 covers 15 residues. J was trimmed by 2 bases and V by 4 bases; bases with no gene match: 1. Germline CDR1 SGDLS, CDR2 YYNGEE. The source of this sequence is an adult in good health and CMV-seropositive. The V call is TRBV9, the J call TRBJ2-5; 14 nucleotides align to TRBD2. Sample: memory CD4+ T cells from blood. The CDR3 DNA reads TGTGCCAGCAGCCGACTAGCGGGGGGGCAAGAGACCCAGTACTTC. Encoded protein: CASSRLAGGQETQYF.